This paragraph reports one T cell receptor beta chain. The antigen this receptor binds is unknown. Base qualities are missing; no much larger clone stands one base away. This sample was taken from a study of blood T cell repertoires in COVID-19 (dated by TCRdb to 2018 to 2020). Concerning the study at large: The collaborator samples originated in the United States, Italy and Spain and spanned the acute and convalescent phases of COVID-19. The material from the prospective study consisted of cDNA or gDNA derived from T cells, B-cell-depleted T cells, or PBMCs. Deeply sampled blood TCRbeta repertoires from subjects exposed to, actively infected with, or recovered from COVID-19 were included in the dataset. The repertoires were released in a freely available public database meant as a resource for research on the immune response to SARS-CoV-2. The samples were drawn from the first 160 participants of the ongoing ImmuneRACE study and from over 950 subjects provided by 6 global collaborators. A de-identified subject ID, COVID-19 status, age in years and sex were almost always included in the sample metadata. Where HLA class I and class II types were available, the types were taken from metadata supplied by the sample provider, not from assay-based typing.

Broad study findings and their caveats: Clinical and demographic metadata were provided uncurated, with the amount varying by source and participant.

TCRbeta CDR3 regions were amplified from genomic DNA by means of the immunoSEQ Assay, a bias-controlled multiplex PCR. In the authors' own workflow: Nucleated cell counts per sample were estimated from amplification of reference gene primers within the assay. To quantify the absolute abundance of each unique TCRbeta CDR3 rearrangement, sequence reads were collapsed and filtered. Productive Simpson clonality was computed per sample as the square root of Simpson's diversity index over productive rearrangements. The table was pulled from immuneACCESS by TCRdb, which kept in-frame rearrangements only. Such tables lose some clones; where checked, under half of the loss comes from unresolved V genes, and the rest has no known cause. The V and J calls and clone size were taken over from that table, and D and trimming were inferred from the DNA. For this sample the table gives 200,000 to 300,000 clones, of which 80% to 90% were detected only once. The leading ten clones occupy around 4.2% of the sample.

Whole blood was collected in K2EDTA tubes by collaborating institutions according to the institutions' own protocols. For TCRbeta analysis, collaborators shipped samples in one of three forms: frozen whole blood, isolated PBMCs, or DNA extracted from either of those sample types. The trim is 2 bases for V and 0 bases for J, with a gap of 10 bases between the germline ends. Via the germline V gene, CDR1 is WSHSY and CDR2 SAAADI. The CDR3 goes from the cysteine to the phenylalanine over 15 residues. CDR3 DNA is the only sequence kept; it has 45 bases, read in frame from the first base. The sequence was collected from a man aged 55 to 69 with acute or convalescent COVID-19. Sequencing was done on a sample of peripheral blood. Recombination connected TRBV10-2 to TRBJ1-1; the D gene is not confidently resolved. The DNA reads TGCGCCAGCAGTGAGGCCCCTACAGTGAACACTGAAGCTTTCTTT. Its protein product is CASSEAPTVNTEAFF.